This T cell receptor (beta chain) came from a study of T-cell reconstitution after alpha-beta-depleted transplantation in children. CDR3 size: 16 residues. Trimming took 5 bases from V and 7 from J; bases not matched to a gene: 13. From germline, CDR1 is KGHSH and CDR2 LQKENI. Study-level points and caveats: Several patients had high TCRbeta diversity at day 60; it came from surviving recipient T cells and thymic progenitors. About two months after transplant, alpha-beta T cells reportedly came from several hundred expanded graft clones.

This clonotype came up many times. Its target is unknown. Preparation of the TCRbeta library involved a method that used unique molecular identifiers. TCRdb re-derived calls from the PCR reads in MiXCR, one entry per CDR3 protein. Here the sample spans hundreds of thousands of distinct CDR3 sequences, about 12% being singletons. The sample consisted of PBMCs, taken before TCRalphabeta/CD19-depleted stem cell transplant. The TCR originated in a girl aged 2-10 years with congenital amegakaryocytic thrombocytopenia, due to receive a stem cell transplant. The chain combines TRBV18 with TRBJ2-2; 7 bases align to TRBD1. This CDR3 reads CASSTLLGQMSGELFF. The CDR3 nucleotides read TGTGCCAGCTCAACTCTGCTGGGACAGATGAGCGGGGAGCTGTTTTTT.